This T cell receptor (beta chain) was observed in a study of T-cell memory formation after mild COVID-19. TCRdb called the 5' RACE reads again in MiXCR, with one record for every CDR3 protein. The sample has roughly 190,000 distinct CDR3 sequences, roughly 27% seen once. The CDR3 length is 14 residues. Germline CDR1 is DFQATT and CDR2 is SNEGSKA (reference sequence). Germline trimming cut 2 bases from V and 3 bases from J; bases unmatched to any gene: 5. The rearrangement uses TRBV20-1 and TRBJ2-3; 7 nucleotides align to TRBD2. Input material: PBMCs or a T cell subset sorted from them (not recorded which). The sequence derives from an adult woman who had mild COVID-19 (a few samples of this study predate the infection). Cell type and time point are not known. The CDR3 protein is CSARLADPTDTQYF. Here the CDR3 DNA reads TGCAGTGCTAGACTAGCGGACCCAACAGATACGCAGTATTTT.